The next 28 T cell receptor beta chains were all read from a single sample in a study of shared clonotypes between healthy human individuals. TCRdb's table, derived via immunoSEQ multiplex PCR, lists solely in-frame clones and lacks some. The sample consists of about 2.1 million clones, 85% to 95% of them appearing once. It was CD45RO-negative cells, positively selected for CCR7, that made up naive CD8 cells, with terminally differentiated effector memory CD45RA+ cells excluded. Material: naive CD8+ T cells from PBMCs. The receptors were sampled from a man in his late teens or twenties in good health. Some clones in this sample may be carry-over from other donors' samples.

This chain joins TRBV6-5 and TRBJ1-1; 9 bases line up with TRBD1. V trimming: 5 bases; J trimming: 8 bases; junction bases outside the gene matches: 3. The CDR3 length is 12 residues. Looked up from germline, CDR1 is MNHEY and CDR2 is SVGAGI. CDR3: CASSIDRGEAFF. CDR3 in DNA: TGTGCCAGCAGTATAGACAGGGGGGAAGCTTTCTTT.

The V gene is TRBV7-3, the J gene TRBJ2-1, with D possibly TRBD1 on 6 matching bases. V dropped 5 bases and J dropped 7 bases, with 15 bases sitting between them. This CDR3 spans 14 amino acids. Germline V lookup: CDR1 SGHTA, CDR2 FQGTGA. CDR3 sequence: CASSPTRGKNEQFF. As DNA, the CDR3 is TGTGCCAGCAGCCCGACCAGGGGTAAAAATGAGCAGTTCTTC.

This clone was recorded a few times. V gene TRBV10-2 combines with J gene TRBJ2-2; maybe TRBD1 (5 bases). Per germline, CDR1 WSHSY and CDR2 SAAADI. Trimming pared 8 bases from V and 6 bases from J, leaving 13 bases between. The CDR3 has 13 amino acids. The CDR3 loop is CASRAGRSGELFF. The CDR3 DNA sequence: TGCGCCAGCCGGGCAGGGCGTTCCGGGGAGCTGTTTTTT.

The chain couples TRBV7-9 to TRBJ1-2; possibly TRBD1 for D (6 bases). Germline CDR1 is SEHNR and CDR2 is FQNEAQ (reference sequence). Trimming removed 5 bases at V and 3 bases at J, with 16 bases between. The CDR3 consists of 15 residues. DNA of the CDR3: TGTGCCAGCAGCGACGGACAGTTTCCAGACTATGGCTACACCTTC. Protein sequence: CASSDGQFPDYGYTF. The entire variable domain, with the rest obtained from reference TRBV7-9 and TRBJ1-2, is as follows: DTGVSQNPRHKITKRGQNVTFRCDPISEHNRLYWYRQTLGQGPEFLTYFQNEAQLEKSRLLSDRFSAERPKGSFSTLEIQRTEQGDSAMYLCASSDGQFPDYGYTFGSGTRLTVV.

The genes are TRBV19 and TRBJ1-1, with 10 bases aligning to TRBD1. V trimming: 7 bases; J trimming: 0 bases; junction bases outside the gene matches: 8. The CDR3 loop spans 16 amino acids. The germline gives CDR1 LNHDA, CDR2 SQIVND (reference sequence). The CDR3 region has the DNA TGTGCCAGTAAGGATCCGACAGGGGGCTTGAACACTGAAGCTTTCTTT. This gives the protein CASKDPTGGLNTEAFF.

This clone came up a few times. Other DNA sequences of this sample code for an identical CDR3. The rearrangement links TRBV30 to TRBJ1-2; D is unclear. Germline assignment: CDR1 GTSNPN and CDR2 SVGIG (reference sequence). CDR3 length: 12 residues. Trimming removed 0 bases at V and 5 bases at J, with 7 bases between. CDR3 in DNA: TGTGCCTGGAGTGTTGGAGGGTATGGCTACACCTTC. It codes for CAWSVGGYGYTF.

The chain has TRBV27 and TRBJ2-3; the D gene is possibly TRBD2 (6 bases). CDR1 and CDR2 (germline): MNHEY, SMNVEV (reference sequence). The CDR3 contains 13 residues. V was shortened by 6 bases and J by 6 bases, with 13 bases between the two germline ends. For the CDR3, the DNA is TGTGCCAGCAGGGGACTTGCGAGGGATACGCAGTATTTT. It specifies CASRGLARDTQYF.

The chain has TRBV29-1 and TRBJ2-7, with TRBD1 as a possible D gene (5 bases). CDR1 and CDR2 (germline): SQVTM, ANQGSEA. With 4 bases removed from V and 3 bases from J, the gap between germline ends came to 16 bases. CDR3 length: 14 amino acids. The CDR3 sequence: CSVVSGMAIYEQYF. CDR3 nucleotide sequence: TGCAGCGTTGTGTCAGGGATGGCGATCTACGAGCAGTACTTC.

The rearrangement uses TRBV18 and TRBJ2-5; 13 bases line up with TRBD2. The J call is in doubt because the DNA end fits TRBJ2-7 better. Germline CDR1 is KGHSH and CDR2 is LQKENI. This CDR3 region has 17 residues. The CDR3 sequence is CASSPQGLAGVLYEQYF. The CDR3 region has the DNA TGTGCCAGCTCACCCCAAGGACTAGCGGGAGTGCTCTACGAGCAGTACTTC.

Written as DNA, the CDR3 is TGCGCCAGCAGCCATCGGCTAGCGGGAGGATCCCATGAGCAGTTCTTC. It encodes CASSHRLAGGSHEQFF. The V gene is TRBV4-1, the J gene TRBJ2-1, with TRBD2 matching over 11 bases. Germline CDR1 is MGHRA and CDR2 is YSYEKL. With V trimmed by 3 bases and J by 8 bases, 9 bases remained unmatched. The CDR3 is 16 residues long.

The chain carries TRBV5-6 and TRBJ2-5, with a tentative D call TRBD1 (5 bases). Germline V gene data show CDR1 as SGHDT and CDR2 as YYEEEE. Trimming removed 4 bases at V and 7 bases at J, with 17 bases between. CDR3 size: 14 residues. The CDR3: CASSLRANRLTQYF. In nucleotides, the CDR3 is TGTGCCAGCAGCCTCCGGGCCAACAGGCTGACCCAGTACTTC.

This clone has a handful of counts. The chain has TRBV19 and TRBJ2-7; no firm D call. The germline CDR1 and CDR2 sequences are LNHDA and SQIVND (reference sequence). This CDR3 comprises 13 residues. V was trimmed by 3 bases and J by 3 bases, leaving 9 bases between them. The chain's CDR3 is CASSMSVHYEQYF. The CDR3 DNA reads as TGTGCCAGTAGTATGTCTGTCCACTACGAGCAGTACTTC. Filled out from reference TRBV19 and TRBJ2-7, the complete variable domain reads DGGITQSPKYLFRKEGQNVTLSCEQNLNHDAMYWYRQDPGQGLRLIYYSQIVNDFQKGDIAEGYSVSREKKESFPLTVTSAQKNPTAFYLCASSMSVHYEQYFGPGTRLTVT.

In the case of this clone: Other DNA sequences within the sample encode an identical CDR3. CDR3 bases: TGTGCCAGCAGCGTAGGTGATCAGCCCCAGCATTTT. Encoded protein: CASSVGDQPQHF. The chain couples TRBV9 to TRBJ1-5; D remains ambiguous. Germline V CDR1 and CDR2: SGDLS, YYNGEE. The V end was cut by 0 bases, the J end by 5 bases, with 3 bases between. This CDR3 contains 12 residues.

The chain couples TRBV2 to TRBJ2-1; the match to TRBD2 covers 7 bases. Germline values: CDR1 SNHLY, CDR2 FYNNEI. The CDR3 length is 14 residues. V shed 3 bases and J 5 bases; nucleotides not matched to a gene: 4. CDR3 sequence: CASSEASGNNEQFF. The DNA of the CDR3 is TGTGCCAGCAGTGAGGCTAGCGGAAACAATGAGCAGTTCTTC.

The chain recombines TRBV9 with TRBJ1-3; TRBD1 aligns across 9 bases. The CDR3 totals 16 residues. Germline V gene data show CDR1 as SGDLS and CDR2 as YYNGEE. With V trimmed by 0 bases and J by 4 bases, 5 bases remained unmatched. CDR3 protein: CASSVDGTGKGNTIYF. The CDR3 nucleotides are TGTGCCAGCAGCGTAGATGGGACAGGGAAGGGAAACACCATATATTTT.

A note on this clone: A read error may account for a junction end that differs from germline. The chain carries TRBV27 and TRBJ2-1, with D tentatively TRBD2 (5 bases). Per the germline V gene, CDR1 is MNHEY and CDR2 is SMNVEV (reference sequence). The CDR3 totals 12 residues. CDR3 coding DNA: TGTGCCAGCATATCTGGGCTAGCCGGTTTAATCTTC. It translates to CASISGLAGLIF.

V usage is TRBV7-9 and J usage is TRBJ2-7; D gene unclear. This CDR3 has 13 amino acids. In germline, CDR1 is SEHNR, CDR2 FQNEAQ (reference sequence). Trimming shortened V by 3 bases and J by 7 bases, and 13 bases separated the two germline ends. CDR3 amino acids: CASSFDVGREQYF. CDR3 nucleotide sequence: TGTGCCAGCAGCTTTGATGTAGGTCGAGAGCAGTACTTC.

The chain carries TRBV9 and TRBJ2-7; 8 bases align to TRBD1. Germline V gene sequence: CDR1 SGDLS, CDR2 YYNGEE. This CDR3 contains 18 residues. The J segment lost 3 bases and the V segment lost 3 bases, leaving 17 bases of the junction unmatched. The CDR3 DNA reads TGTGCCAGCAGCGCCTTCCCTATCCCGGGACAGGCGATCTACGAGCAGTACTTC. Translating gives CASSAFPIPGQAIYEQYF.

The chain combines TRBV27 with TRBJ2-2; possible D gene TRBD2, 5 bases. CDR3 length: 15 residues. V was clipped by 6 bases and J by 3 bases, with 14 bases between them. CDR1 and CDR2 (germline): MNHEY, SMNVEV (reference sequence). The DNA of the CDR3 is TGTGCCAGCAGCACGCTCCGGGGTCACACCGGGGAGCTGTTTTTT. Its translation: CASSTLRGHTGELFF.

V is TRBV4-1 and J is TRBJ2-7; 10 bases map to TRBD2. V lost 1 base to trimming and J lost 3 bases; unmatched junction nucleotides: 3. Germline V gives CDR1 MGHRA, CDR2 YSYEKL. CDR3 length: 15 residues. The CDR3 bases are TGCGCCAGCAGCCAAGTAGCGGGAGGTCGCTACGAGCAGTACTTC. Translating it yields CASSQVAGGRYEQYF.

V is TRBV5-1 and J is TRBJ2-3; D gene unclear. Trimming pared 2 bases from V and 4 bases from J, leaving 17 bases between. Per the germline V gene, CDR1 is SGHRS and CDR2 is YFSETQ. This CDR3 spans 16 amino acids. DNA for the CDR3: TGCGCCAGCAGCTTTACTTCGTCGGGTTTCGCAGATACGCAGTATTTT. This codes for CASSFTSSGFADTQYF.

The CDR3 is CASREGRNTEAFF. The CDR3 nucleotides are TGTGCCAGCAGGGAGGGACGGAACACTGAAGCTTTCTTT. The V and J genes are TRBV10-3 and TRBJ1-1, with D maybe TRBD1 (5 bases). V gave up 10 bases and J gave up 1 base, with 13 bases separating them. CDR1 is ENHRY and CDR2 is SYGVKD in the germline V gene. This CDR3 has 13 residues.

In DNA, the CDR3 is TGCGCCAGCAGCCAAGATAGTGGGACCTCCTACGAGCAGTACTTC. It codes for CASSQDSGTSYEQYF. The V gene is TRBV4-1, the J gene TRBJ2-7; D possibly matches TRBD1 or TRBD2 (5 bases each). There are 15 residues in the CDR3. In germline, CDR1 is MGHRA, CDR2 YSYEKL. Deletions cut 0 bases from V and 0 bases from J, with 9 bases between.

The chain recombines TRBV5-6 with TRBJ2-3; 11 nucleotides align to TRBD1. The length of the CDR3 is 18 residues. The V segment lost 4 bases and the J segment 5 bases; nucleotides outside the gene matches: 15. Germline V CDR1 and CDR2: SGHDT, YYEEEE. CDR3 residues: CASSTYHPRTGGVDTQYF. CDR3 in DNA: TGTGCCAGCAGCACATACCACCCCAGGACAGGGGGCGTAGATACGCAGTATTTT.

As DNA, the CDR3 is TGTGCCAGTTACAGGGGGGACTATGGCTACACCTTC. As protein: CASYRGDYGYTF. This chain connects TRBV27 to TRBJ1-2; 8 bases map to TRBD1. Per the germline V gene, CDR1 is MNHEY and CDR2 is SMNVEV (reference sequence). With V trimmed by 9 bases and J by 3 bases, 3 bases remained unmatched. The CDR3 has 12 amino acids.

The chain employs TRBV11-2 and TRBJ2-3; D might be TRBD1 (5 bases). Germline lookup yields CDR1 SGHAT and CDR2 FQNNGV. V lost 1 base and J 2 bases, leaving 10 bases between the germline ends. CDR3 length: 15 residues. CDR3 coding DNA: TGTGCCAGCAGCTTAGTTGGGGCGGCCACAGATACGCAGTATTTT. Translating it yields CASSLVGAATDTQYF.

The chain combines TRBV7-9 with TRBJ2-6; 13 nucleotides align to TRBD2. CDR3 length: 19 residues. CDR1 is SEHNR and CDR2 is FQNEAQ in the germline V gene (reference sequence). V lost 5 bases and J lost 0; bases outside the gene matches: 7. This CDR3 reads CASSRSGLAGTSGANVLTF. Written as DNA, the CDR3 is TGTGCCAGCAGCAGATCGGGACTAGCGGGAACCTCTGGGGCCAACGTCCTGACTTTC.

The chain combines TRBV7-3 with TRBJ2-3, with 13 bases fitting TRBD2. The CDR3 has 19 amino acids. Germline values: CDR1 SGHTA, CDR2 FQGTGA. Trimming removed 5 bases from V and 0 bases from J; junction bases left unmatched: 11. Here the CDR3 reads CASSPEGTSGIGSTDTQYF. DNA of the CDR3: TGTGCCAGCAGCCCAGAGGGGACTAGCGGGATCGGTAGCACAGATACGCAGTATTTT. The whole variable domain, remainder taken from reference TRBV7-3 and TRBJ2-3, is GAGVSQTPSNKVTEKGKYVELRCDPISGHTALYWYRQSLGQGPEFLIYFQGTGAADDSGLPNDRFFAVRPEGSVSTLKIQRTERGDSAVYLCASSPEGTSGIGSTDTQYFGPGTRLTVL.